Shown below are 4 T cell receptor beta chains from a single sample sequenced in a study of T-cell reconstitution after alpha-beta-depleted transplantation in children. Unique molecular identifiers were incorporated during preparation of the TCRbeta library. TCRdb re-derived calls from the PCR reads in MiXCR, one entry per CDR3 protein. Of hundreds of thousands of distinct CDR3 sequences in the sample, 16% were seen once. Sample: PBMCs from the stem cell graft donor, taken from the stem cell graft. Every receptor here comes from a human donor who donated a stem cell graft to a child with acute myeloid leukemia.

This clonotype has only a few counts. The chain uses TRBV27 and TRBJ2-3, with D tentatively TRBD2 (6 bases). V lost 1 base, J lost 4 bases, and 6 bases lay in between. The CDR3 extends over 13 amino acids. Germline V CDR1 and CDR2: MNHEY, SMNVEV (reference sequence). The CDR3 bases are TGTGCCAGCAGTTTATGGAGGGCAGATACGCAGTATTTT. Encoded protein: CASSLWRADTQYF.

This clonotype has a count of ten or more. V and J are TRBV20-1 and TRBJ2-5; D is uncertain. Trimming removed 0 bases at V and 5 bases at J, with 4 bases between. CDR1 DFQATT and CDR2 SNEGSKA come from the germline V gene (reference sequence). CDR3 size: 11 residues. CDR3: CSARDRETQYF. The DNA of the CDR3 is TGCAGTGCTAGAGATAGGGAGACCCAGTACTTC.

This clonotype was observed a handful of times. This chain joins TRBV4-2 and TRBJ1-2; D ambiguous. V lost 0 bases to trimming and J lost 4 bases, with 12 bases between them. Germline CDR1 LGHNA, CDR2 YNFKEQ. CDR3 length: 15 residues. CDR3 sequence (DNA): TGTGCCAGCAGCCAAGATATCACAGATTTCTATGGCTACACCTTC. It translates to CASSQDITDFYGYTF.

In its sample, this clonotype was seen many times. The chain couples TRBV20-1 to TRBJ2-7, with TRBD1 matching 8 bases. Germline lookup yields CDR1 DFQATT and CDR2 SNEGSKA (reference sequence). V shed 2 bases, J shed 1 base, and the junction held 4 bases outside the gene matches. The CDR3 contains 14 residues. Here the CDR3 reads CSARWRQGSYEQYF. In DNA, the CDR3 is TGCAGTGCTAGATGGAGACAGGGGTCCTACGAGCAGTACTTC.